The T cell receptor (beta chain) described here comes from a study of CD4+ T cells in melanoma. Study-wide results and caveats: In melanoma, neoantigen-specific CD4+ T cells reportedly differed in differentiation state. CD8+ T cell, macrophage and B cell function reportedly correlated with neoantigen-specific CD4+ T cells.

Germline V gene lookup returns CDR1 SGHAT and CDR2 FQNNGV. CDR3 length: 15 residues. The ends were cut back, 5 bases at V and 8 bases at J, with 18 bases in the middle. In regard to this clone: Its target is unknown.

Assay: immunoSEQ multiplex PCR; the TCRdb copy retains only in-frame clones and omits some. The sample includes around 18,000 clones, around four fifths of them seen just once. The origin of this receptor is a human donor with melanoma. The sequencing input was cells from a culture (not recorded whether cultured in vitro). The chain has TRBV11-2 and TRBJ2-2; unclear D gene. The CDR3: CASSLVKVSTGELFF. DNA of the CDR3: TGTGCCAGCAGCCTGGTTAAGGTTTCAACGGGGGAGCTGTTTTTT. The whole variable domain, filled in from reference TRBV11-2 and TRBJ2-2, reads EAGVAQSPRYKIIEKRQSVAFWCNPISGHATLYWYQQILGQGPKLLIQFQNNGVVDDSQLPKDRFSAERLKGVDSTLKIQPAKLEDSAVYLCASSLVKVSTGELFFGEGSRLTVL.